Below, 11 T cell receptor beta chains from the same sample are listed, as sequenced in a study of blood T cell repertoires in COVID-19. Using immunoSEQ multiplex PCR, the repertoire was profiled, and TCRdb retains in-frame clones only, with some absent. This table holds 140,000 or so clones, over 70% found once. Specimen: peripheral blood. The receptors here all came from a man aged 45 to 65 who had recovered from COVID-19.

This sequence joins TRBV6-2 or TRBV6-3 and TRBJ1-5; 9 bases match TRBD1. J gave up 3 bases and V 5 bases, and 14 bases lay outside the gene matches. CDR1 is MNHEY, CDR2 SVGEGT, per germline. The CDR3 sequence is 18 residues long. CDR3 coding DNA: TGTGCCAGCAGTATTGGTCCCGGACAGGGGCATTACAATCAGCCCCAGCATTTT. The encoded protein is CASSIGPGQGHYNQPQHF.

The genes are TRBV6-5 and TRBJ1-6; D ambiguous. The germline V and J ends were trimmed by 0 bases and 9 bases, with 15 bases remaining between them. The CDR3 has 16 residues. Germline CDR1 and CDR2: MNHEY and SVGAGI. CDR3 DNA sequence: TGTGCCAGCAGTTACTCGTATGGCGGGGTGGGTTCACCCCTCCACTTT. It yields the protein CASSYSYGGVGSPLHF.

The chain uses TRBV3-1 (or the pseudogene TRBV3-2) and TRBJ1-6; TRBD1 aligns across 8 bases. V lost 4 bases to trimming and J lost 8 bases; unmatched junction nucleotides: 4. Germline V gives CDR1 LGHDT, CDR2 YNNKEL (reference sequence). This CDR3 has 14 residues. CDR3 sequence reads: CASSPQGEYSPLHF. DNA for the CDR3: TGTGCCAGCAGCCCACAGGGGGAATATTCACCCCTCCACTTT.

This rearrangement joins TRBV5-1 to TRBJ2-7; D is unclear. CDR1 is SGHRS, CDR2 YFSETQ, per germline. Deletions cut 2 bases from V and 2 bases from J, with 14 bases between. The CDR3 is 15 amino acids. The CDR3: CASSFLSAGTYEQYF. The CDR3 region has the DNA TGCGCCAGCAGCTTTTTAAGCGCCGGTACCTACGAGCAGTACTTC.

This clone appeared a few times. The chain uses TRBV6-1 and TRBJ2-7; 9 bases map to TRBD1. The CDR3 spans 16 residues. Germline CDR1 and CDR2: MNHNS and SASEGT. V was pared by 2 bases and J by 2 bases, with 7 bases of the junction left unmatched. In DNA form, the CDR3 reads TGTGCCAGCAGTGAATGGGCCGGGACAGGGACCTACGAGCAGTACTTC. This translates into CASSEWAGTGTYEQYF.

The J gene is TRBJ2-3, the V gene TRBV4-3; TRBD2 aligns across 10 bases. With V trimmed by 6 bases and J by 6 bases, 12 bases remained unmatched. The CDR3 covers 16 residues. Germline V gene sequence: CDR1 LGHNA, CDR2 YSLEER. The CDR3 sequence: CASSPNQRGGADTQYF. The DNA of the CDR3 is TGCGCCAGCAGTCCAAATCAGCGGGGGGGCGCCGATACGCAGTATTTT.

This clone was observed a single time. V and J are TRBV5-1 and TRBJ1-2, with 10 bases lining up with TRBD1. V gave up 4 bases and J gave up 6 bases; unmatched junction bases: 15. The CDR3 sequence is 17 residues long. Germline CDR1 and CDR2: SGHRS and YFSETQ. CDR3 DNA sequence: TGCGCCAGCAGCCCGGGACAGGGGTCCCCTGGGTGGAATGGCTACACCTTC. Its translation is CASSPGQGSPGWNGYTF. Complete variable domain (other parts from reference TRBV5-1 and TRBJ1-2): KAGVTQTPRYLIKTRGQQVTLSCSPISGHRSVSWYQQTPGQGLQFLFEYFSETQRNKGNFPGRFSGRQFSNSRSEMNVSTLELGDSALYLCASSPGQGSPGWNGYTFGSGTRLTVV.

CDR3 amino acids: CASMWSLGYTF. CDR3 nucleotide sequence: TGTGCCAGTATGTGGAGTTTGGGCTACACCTTC. This chain connects TRBV19 to TRBJ1-2, with no clear D. There are 11 residues in the CDR3. CDR1 and CDR2 (germline): LNHDA, SQIVND (reference sequence). The V end was cut by 7 bases, the J end by 8 bases, with 11 bases between. The entire variable domain, with the rest obtained from reference TRBV19 and TRBJ1-2, is as follows: DGGITQSPKYLFRKEGQNVTLSCEQNLNHDAMYWYRQDPGQGLRLIYYSQIVNDFQKGDIAEGYSVSREKKESFPLTVTSAQKNPTAFYLCASMWSLGYTFGSGTRLTVV.

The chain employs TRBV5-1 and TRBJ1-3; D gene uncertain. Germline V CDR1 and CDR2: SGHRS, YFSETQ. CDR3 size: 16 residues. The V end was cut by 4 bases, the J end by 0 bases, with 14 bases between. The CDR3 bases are TGCGCCAGCAGCCCCAGTGAGGTCCGCTCTGGAAACACCATATATTTT. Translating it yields CASSPSEVRSGNTIYF.

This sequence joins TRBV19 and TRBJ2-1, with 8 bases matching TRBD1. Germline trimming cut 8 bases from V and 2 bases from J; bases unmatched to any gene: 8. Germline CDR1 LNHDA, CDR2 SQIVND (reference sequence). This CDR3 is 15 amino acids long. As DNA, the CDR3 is TGTGCCAGTCTGCCCGGACAGGGAACCTACAATGAGCAGTTCTTC. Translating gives CASLPGQGTYNEQFF.

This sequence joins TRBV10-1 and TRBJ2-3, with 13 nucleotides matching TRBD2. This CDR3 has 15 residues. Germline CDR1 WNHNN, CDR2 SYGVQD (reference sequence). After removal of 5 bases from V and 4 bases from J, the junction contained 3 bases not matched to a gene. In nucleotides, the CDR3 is TGCGCCAGCAGTCCACTAGCGGGGGGGCCAGATACGCAGTATTTT. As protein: CASSPLAGGPDTQYF.